The clone carrying this TCR beta chain was recorded a few times. This entry belongs to a study of human T cells and chemical hapten exposure. Study in general: Mostly female, the patients presented with alopecia areata, totalis or universalis. Variation in per-sample TCR yields came mainly from small pooled library volume differences.

Documented time point: patch test 1, 2 weeks after DPC sensitization. Treatment in this sample: therapeutic diphenylcyclopropenone sensitization with weekly scalp DPC. Patients had alopecia, were aged 18 to 70, and were not pregnant. Per germline, CDR1 SEHNR and CDR2 FQNEAQ (reference sequence). CDR3 length: 14 amino acids. V gave up 0 bases and J gave up 5 bases, with 10 bases separating them. Original data processing: Samples held a median of approximately 94,000 TCRs, range roughly 20,000–750,000. TCRdb recomputed calls from the RACE reads with MiXCR, one row per CDR3 protein. The V and J calls come from TCRdb's annotation, not from the publication. The top ten hold 1.7% of the sample, which has roughly 180,000 distinct CDR3 sequences, about 15% seen once.

The sequence came from a woman in her twenties or thirties with alopecia areata. Some clones in this sample may be carry-over from other donors' samples. This rearrangement joins TRBV7-9 to TRBJ1-1; D is ambiguous. The sequenced sample was whole blood, obtained in connection with sensitization to the hapten diphenylcyclopropenone (DPC). CDR3 DNA: TGTGCCAGCAGCTTAGCACGAGCCGGTACTGAAGCTTTCTTT. Protein product: CASSLARAGTEAFF.